Presented here are 32 T cell receptor beta chains from one specimen sequenced in a study of Graves' ophthalmopathy and Graves' hyperthyroidism. Amplification of the TCR beta CDR3 regions used RNA transcripts (as template). Following a first-round RT-PCR that used HTBI primers, a second-round multiplex PCR was carried out. Each CDR3 protein is one row after TCRdb ran MiXCR on the multiplex PCR reads. This sample has about 620,000 distinct CDR3 sequences; around a fifth occur once, and the top ten carry more than 5.5%. The material sequenced was peripheral blood. These receptors were taken from a woman younger than 30 with stable Graves' hyperthyroidism. Some clones in this sample may be carry-over from other donors' samples.

This clonotype has only a few counts. V usage is TRBV4-1 and J usage is TRBJ2-2, with D maybe TRBD2 (6 bases). Germline values: CDR1 MGHRA, CDR2 YSYEKL. CDR3 length equals 14 residues. The ends were cut back, 7 bases at V and 1 base at J, with 10 bases in the middle. The CDR3, as DNA: TGCGCCAGCAAGGATAGCGGGAACACCGGGGAGCTGTTTTTT. Its translation is CASKDSGNTGELFF.

This clonotype has at least ten counts. The chain couples TRBV28 to TRBJ2-2; D unclear. Germline V gene data show CDR1 as MDHEN and CDR2 as SYDVKM. Trimming left V 3 bases short and J 6 bases short, with 23 bases between. This CDR3 has 18 amino acids. In nucleotides, the CDR3 is TGTGCCAGCAGTTTGTATAGGGCTATCTTATCATCGGCCGGGGAGCTGTTTTTT. It yields the protein CASSLYRAILSSAGELFF.

This chain joins TRBV15 and TRBJ1-5; a possible D gene is TRBD1 (6 bases). The ends were cut back, 0 bases at V and 7 bases at J, with 10 bases in the middle. The CDR3 is made up of 14 amino acids. The germline V gene has CDR1 LNHNV and CDR2 YYDKDF (reference sequence). CDR3 in DNA: TGTGCCACCAGCAGAGATGGCAGGGGACAGCCCCAGCATTTT. This translates into CATSRDGRGQPQHF.

As to this clonotype: An end of the junction does not agree with germline; a read error may underlie this. V and J are TRBV11-2 and TRBJ2-7; 9 nucleotides align to TRBD2. The CDR3 runs 15 residues. Germline CDR1 reads SGHAT; CDR2 reads FQNNGV. This CDR3 reads CVSSSIRTSAHEQYF. DNA for the CDR3: TGTGTCAGCAGCTCAATTCGGACTAGCGCCCACGAGCAGTACTTC.

This clonotype was counted ten times or more. CDR3 region: CATSTERDRDYGYTF. The CDR3 DNA follows: TGTGCCACCAGCACAGAACGGGACAGGGACTATGGCTACACCTTC. The gene calls are TRBV15 and TRBJ1-2; 9 bases align to TRBD1. J gave up 3 bases and V 4 bases, and 6 bases lay outside the gene matches. This CDR3 is built from 15 residues. Per germline, CDR1 LNHNV and CDR2 YYDKDF (reference sequence).

This clonotype has a handful of counts. This may stem from a read error, because a much larger clone lies one nucleotide away. The rearrangement uses TRBV11-2 and TRBJ1-1; D call uncertain. This CDR3 region has 14 residues. The V gene's germline CDR1 is SGHAT and CDR2 FQNNGV. CDR3 amino acids: CASSLVGRNTEACF. Written as DNA, the CDR3 is TGTGCCAGCAGCTTAGTTGGGAGAAACACTGAAGCTTGCTTT.

This clonotype was detected ten times or more. The V call is TRBV9, the J call TRBJ1-1; D is unresolved. The CDR3 sequence is 12 residues long. CDR1 is SGDLS and CDR2 is YYNGEE in the germline V gene. The V and J ends lost 0 bases and 6 bases respectively, with 6 bases between them. The CDR3, as DNA: TGTGCCAGCAGCGTAGAAGGGCCTGAAGCTTTCTTT. Residues: CASSVEGPEAFF.

This clonotype was counted ten times or more. J is TRBJ1-2 and V is TRBV12-3 or TRBV12-4; D unresolved. Trimming left V 3 bases short and J 7 bases short, with 6 bases between. The length of the CDR3 is 11 residues. CDR3 protein: CASSFLGGYTF. CDR3 nucleotide sequence: TGTGCCAGCAGTTTTTTGGGTGGCTACACCTTC.

This clonotype came up a few times. The V and J genes are TRBV20-1 and TRBJ1-6; the match to TRBD1 covers 9 bases. CDR1 is DFQATT, CDR2 SNEGSKA, per germline (reference sequence). The V gene end was trimmed by 3 bases and the J gene end by 7 bases; junction bases not matched to a gene: 13. The CDR3 totals 17 residues. CDR3: CSASSALLQGANSPLHF. The CDR3 DNA sequence: TGCAGTGCTAGTAGTGCCCTGTTACAGGGGGCGAATTCACCCCTCCACTTT.

In its sample, this clonotype was seen many times. This chain uses TRBV20-1 with TRBJ1-5; 7 bases are shared with TRBD1. CDR3 length equals 13 residues. Germline trimming cut 6 bases from V and 7 bases from J; bases unmatched to any gene: 9. Germline V gene sequence: CDR1 DFQATT, CDR2 SNEGSKA (reference sequence). CDR3: CSANTGVGQPQHF. CDR3 nucleotides: TGCAGTGCCAATACAGGGGTAGGCCAGCCCCAGCATTTT.

This clonotype was recorded at least ten times. The gene calls are TRBV6-2 or TRBV6-3 and TRBJ1-1, with D possibly being TRBD1 (5 bases). Germline assignment: CDR1 MNHEY and CDR2 SVGEGT. The CDR3 sequence is 16 residues long. V lost 6 bases, J lost 0 bases, and 17 bases lay in between. CDR3 DNA sequence: TGTGCCAGCAGCCCTACAGGAGCGGGGCTGAACACTGAAGCTTTCTTT. Its protein product is CASSPTGAGLNTEAFF.

The chain carries TRBV27 and TRBJ1-1, with 8 bases fitting TRBD1. This CDR3 contains 14 residues. Germline trimming cut 7 bases from V and 2 bases from J; bases unmatched to any gene: 6. Looked up from germline, CDR1 is MNHEY and CDR2 is SMNVEV (reference sequence). Written as DNA, the CDR3 is TGTGCCAGCAAGCGGACAGGGTCAAACACTGAAGCTTTCTTT. Residues: CASKRTGSNTEAFF.

This clonotype was picked up many times. This rearrangement joins TRBV2 to TRBJ1-5; D gene ambiguous. V lost 3 bases and J lost 7, with 10 bases in between. There are 13 residues in the CDR3. The V gene's germline CDR1 is SNHLY and CDR2 FYNNEI. The CDR3 loop is CASSEGSRQPQHF. The CDR3 DNA reads as TGTGCCAGCAGTGAGGGGTCTCGGCAGCCCCAGCATTTT.

This clonotype was counted only a few times. This chain connects TRBV20-1 to TRBJ2-1; unclear D gene. Per the germline V gene, CDR1 is DFQATT and CDR2 is SNEGSKA (reference sequence). Trimming took 6 bases from V and 0 from J, leaving 12 bases between them. There are 14 residues in the CDR3. CDR3: CSADGGYSYNEQFF. DNA for the CDR3: TGCAGTGCAGACGGCGGTTACTCCTACAATGAGCAGTTCTTC.

This sequence joins TRBV6-2 or TRBV6-3 and TRBJ2-3, with TRBD2 as a possible D gene (5 bases). Trimming removed 7 bases from V and 3 bases from J, with 23 bases in between. The V gene's germline CDR1 is MNHEY and CDR2 SVGEGT. The CDR3 has 17 residues. CDR3 protein: CASNAMGYTGGTDTQYF. Written as DNA, the CDR3 is TGTGCCAGCAACGCGATGGGGTACACCGGCGGGACAGATACGCAGTATTTT.

Many counts were recorded for this clonotype. The chain joins TRBV20-1 to TRBJ2-7; D may be TRBD1 (6 bases). V was cut by 5 bases and J by 6 bases, with 20 bases left in between. Germline V gene sequence: CDR1 DFQATT, CDR2 SNEGSKA (reference sequence). CDR3 size: 14 residues. CDR3 bases: TGCAGTGCTGCCCCCGGGACACAGCCATCCGAGCAGTACTTC. Its translation is CSAAPGTQPSEQYF.

In its sample, this clonotype was seen a few times. This rearrangement joins TRBV18 to TRBJ2-7, with 7 bases identical to TRBD2. The CDR3 runs to 14 residues. V dropped 6 bases and J dropped 4; count of bases not matched to a gene: 9. The germline CDR1 and CDR2 sequences are KGHSH and LQKENI. The CDR3 protein is CASSSAREGYEQYF. Written as DNA, the CDR3 is TGTGCCAGCTCCTCGGCCAGGGAGGGTTACGAGCAGTACTTC.

The chain combines TRBV12-3 or TRBV12-4 with TRBJ2-7; 15 bases match TRBD2. CDR3 length: 19 amino acids. V lost 3 bases to trimming and J lost 2 bases; unmatched junction nucleotides: 11. CDR3 sequence reads: CASSLHSRGLAGGTYEQYF. DNA of the CDR3: TGTGCCAGCAGTTTGCACTCGCGAGGACTAGCGGGAGGGACCTACGAGCAGTACTTC.

As to this clonotype: A much bigger clone sits one base away, suggesting this may be a read error. Since the CDR3 does not end with the conserved phenylalanine or tryptophan, this likely comes from a read error. The rearrangement links TRBV28 to TRBJ1-3, with TRBD1 identical over 9 bases. V was pared by 5 bases and J by 5 bases, with 7 bases of the junction left unmatched. Germline V CDR1 and CDR2: MDHEN, SYDVKM. The CDR3 covers 15 residues. CDR3 in DNA: TGTGCCAGCAGTCGGGGGACAGGGACACGAAACACCATATATTTG. This encodes CASSRGTGTRNTIYL.

This clonotype occurred a few times. This CDR3 is CASSQEASPLHF. CDR3 bases: TGTGCCAGCAGCCAAGAAGCCTCACCCCTCCACTTT. The genes are TRBV3-1 and TRBJ1-6; D unclear. CDR3 size: 12 residues. Germline-derived CDR1 and CDR2 are LGHDT and YNNKEL (reference sequence). V was trimmed by 0 bases and J by 10 bases, leaving 4 bases between them.

This clonotype was seen many times. The genes are TRBV10-3 and TRBJ1-1; possibly TRBD1 for D (5 bases). Germline V gene sequence: CDR1 ENHRY, CDR2 SYGVKD. Trimming removed 11 bases at V and 5 bases at J, with 15 bases between. CDR3 length: 12 residues. This CDR3 is CAVTDLGTEAFF. The DNA for the CDR3 is TGTGCCGTGACAGATTTGGGGACTGAAGCTTTCTTT.

The chain joins TRBV30 to TRBJ1-2; 8 nucleotides line up with TRBD1. CDR3 length equals 15 residues. V shed 2 bases and J 4 bases; nucleotides not matched to a gene: 9. Germline V gives CDR1 GTSNPN, CDR2 SVGIG (reference sequence). This chain's CDR3 is CAWSQGARALYGYTF. For the CDR3, the DNA is TGTGCCTGGAGTCAGGGGGCGCGAGCCCTCTATGGCTACACCTTC. Together with reference TRBV30 and TRBJ1-2, the CDR3 gives the full variable domain: SQTIHQWPATLVQPVGSPLSLECTVEGTSNPNLYWYRQAAGRGLQLLFYSVGIGQISSEVPQNLSASRPQDRQFILSSKKLLLSDSGFYLCAWSQGARALYGYTFGSGTRLTVV.

The sample holds many counts of this clonotype. The chain joins TRBV6-1 to TRBJ1-1; D perhaps matches TRBD1 (6 bases). This CDR3 region has 16 residues. Germline V gene sequence: CDR1 MNHNS, CDR2 SASEGT. The V end lost 7 bases, the J end lost 2 bases, and 20 bases lay between the germline ends. The CDR3 reads CASKLGRGGTNTEAFF. CDR3 in DNA: TGTGCCAGCAAACTCGGACGGGGAGGGACAAACACTGAAGCTTTCTTT.

The V gene is TRBV19, the J gene TRBJ1-1, with 7 bases fitting TRBD1. CDR1 LNHDA and CDR2 SQIVND come from the germline V gene (reference sequence). J lost 3 bases, V lost 6 bases, and 7 bases had no gene match. The CDR3 has 14 residues. This chain's CDR3 is CASRTTGVDTEAFF. In DNA, the CDR3 is TGTGCCAGTAGAACCACAGGGGTGGACACTGAAGCTTTCTTT. The full variable domain, completed using reference TRBV19 and TRBJ1-1, is DGGITQSPKYLFRKEGQNVTLSCEQNLNHDAMYWYRQDPGQGLRLIYYSQIVNDFQKGDIAEGYSVSREKKESFPLTVTSAQKNPTAFYLCASRTTGVDTEAFFGQGTRLTVV.

Remarks on this clonotype: A much larger clonotype is one base distant, so this may be a read error. V gene TRBV29-1 combines with J gene TRBJ1-1; D remains ambiguous. From germline, CDR1 is SQVTM and CDR2 ANQGSEA. The CDR3 runs to 12 residues. With 5 bases removed from V and 0 bases from J, the gap between germline ends came to 7 bases. The CDR3 sequence: CSVSNVNTEAFF. The CDR3 DNA is TGCAGCGTTTCGAATGTGAACACTGAAGCTTTCTTT.

The chain carries TRBV12-3 or TRBV12-4 and TRBJ2-5; 9 bases map to TRBD2. The CDR3 sequence is 14 residues long. Trimming removed 6 bases from V and 3 bases from J; junction bases left unmatched: 5. This chain's CDR3 is CASRSSGAEETQYF. The CDR3 bases are TGTGCCAGCAGGTCTAGCGGGGCGGAAGAGACCCAGTACTTC.

J is TRBJ2-2 and V is TRBV11-2; 7 nucleotides align to TRBD2. V was clipped by 5 bases and J by 2 bases; unmatched bases: 8. Germline V lookup: CDR1 SGHAT, CDR2 FQNNGV. The CDR3 totals 16 residues. CDR3 sequence: CASSPLAGTNTGELFF. CDR3 DNA: TGTGCCAGCAGCCCATTAGCGGGTACTAACACCGGGGAGCTGTTTTTT.

This clonotype came up many times. The chain has TRBV4-1 and TRBJ2-7; 12 positions match TRBD2. With 3 bases clipped from V and 4 bases from J, the junction kept 7 bases outside the gene matches. The CDR3 loop spans 16 amino acids. The V gene's germline CDR1 is MGHRA and CDR2 YSYEKL. CDR3 region: CASSHSSSGRGYEQYF. The CDR3 DNA reads as TGCGCCAGCAGCCACTCCTCTAGCGGGAGGGGGTACGAGCAGTACTTC.

Many counts were recorded for this clonotype. CDR3 region: CSARATGYIYTEAFF. The CDR3 DNA reads as TGCAGTGCTAGAGCCACAGGGTATATTTACACTGAAGCTTTCTTT. The chain joins TRBV20-1 to TRBJ1-1; maybe TRBD1 (6 bases). With 1 base removed from V and 3 bases from J, the gap between germline ends came to 15 bases. Germline CDR1 is DFQATT and CDR2 is SNEGSKA (reference sequence). The CDR3 totals 15 residues.

This clonotype has ten or more counts. The chain employs TRBV20-1 and TRBJ1-1; maybe TRBD1 (5 bases). Looked up from germline, CDR1 is DFQATT and CDR2 is SNEGSKA (reference sequence). The CDR3 runs to 13 residues. V shed 3 bases and J shed 0 bases, with 8 bases lying between them. This CDR3 reads CSASGAVNTEAFF. The CDR3 DNA reads as TGCAGTGCTAGCGGGGCTGTGAACACTGAAGCTTTCTTT.

This clonotype occurred many times. The rearrangement joins TRBV6-4 to TRBJ2-2; perhaps TRBD2 as D (5 bases). Trimming cost V 0 bases and J 3 bases, with 5 bases left between them. Germline V gene sequence: CDR1 MRHNA, CDR2 SNTAGT. There are 14 residues in the CDR3. The CDR3 spells CASSDSGDTGELFF. In DNA, the CDR3 is TGTGCCAGCAGTGACTCCGGGGACACCGGGGAGCTGTTTTTT.

The rearrangement links TRBV2 to TRBJ1-3; D is uncertain. CDR3 length: 16 residues. Germline CDR1 SNHLY, CDR2 FYNNEI. The V end lost 4 bases, the J end lost 3 bases, and 16 bases lay between the germline ends. The CDR3: CASSGRRPMGGNTIYF. CDR3 in DNA: TGTGCCAGCAGTGGAAGGCGCCCTATGGGTGGAAACACCATATATTTT.